This T cell receptor (beta chain) was documented in a study of shared clonotypes between healthy human individuals. Authors' data handling: ImmunoSEQ only sent back junction sequences with no quality scores, so filtering was done differently. The method was immunoSEQ multiplex PCR; TCRdb's version includes in-frame clones alone and lacks a portion of them. The V and J calls and clone size are taken from that table; D and trimming were inferred from the DNA. The data contain approximately 740,000 clones, 90% to 95% of them seen just once; the ten biggest clones take up about 24%. Study-level points and caveats: Naive subsets generally exceeded memory subsets in estimated richness. The study sampled only blood, and tissue repertoires likely differ.

Per germline, CDR1 SGHVS and CDR2 FNYEAQ. The V end was cut by 0 bases, the J end by 5 bases, with 13 bases between. The CDR3 sequence is 15 residues long. As regards this clone: Its antigen remains unidentified.

CD45RO-negative, CCR7-positively selected cells formed the naive CD8 fraction, excluding terminally differentiated effector memory CD45RA+ cells. This sequence joins TRBV7-6 and TRBJ2-5; D is ambiguous. The clonotype was recovered from a man aged 25-45 years in good health. Sample: naive CD8+ T cells sorted from blood. CDR3 nucleotide sequence: TGTGCCAGCAGCTTAGCGGCAAGGGCCAAGGAGACCCAGTACTTC. Encoded protein: CASSLAARAKETQYF.